These T cell receptor beta chains were read from a single sample in a study of identical twins. TCRdb called the 5' RACE reads again in MiXCR, with one record for every CDR3 protein. The top ten clones hold less than 15% of a sample with 420,000 or so distinct CDR3 sequences, around 20% of them seen once. Sequences were obtained from naive T cells sorted from blood. These receptors were obtained from a man aged 50 or older in good health. The CDR3 runs from the conserved cysteine through the conserved F or W. The D gene is left open where the match is weak. Only part of the rows carry a size: once, few, many, or a class if the clone is expanded.

TRBD1,14,TRBJ2-5,.,TRBV7-6,TGTGCCAGCAGCGAGGACAGGGTTGGAGAGACCCAGTACTTC,CASSEDRVGETQYF
.,16,TRBJ2-3,.,TRBV6-1,TGTGCCAGCAGTGAAAGGCTAGGGCCCTACACAGATACGCAGTATTTT,CASSERLGPYTDTQYF
TRBD2,13,TRBJ2-1,once,TRBV20-1,TGCAGTGCTTCTAGCGGGGCGTACAATGAGCAGTTCTTC,CSASSGAYNEQFF
.,14,TRBJ2-7,few,TRBV20-1,TGCAGTGCTTTGGCCGGGGGACTCCTGGGCGAGCAGTACTTC,CSALAGGLLGEQYF
TRBD2,14,TRBJ2-1,.,TRBV18,TGTGCCAGCTCCACGGGGGGGCTCTACAATGAGCAGTTCTTC,CASSTGGLYNEQFF
.,13,TRBJ2-7,many,TRBV12-3/TRBV12-4,TGTGCCAGCAGTTTGCCAGCTCCCTACGAGCAGTACTTC,CASSLPAPYEQYF
TRBD1,14,TRBJ2-7,.,TRBV29-1,TGCAGCGTTTCGGGACAGGGAGGGGGGTACGAGCAGTACTTC,CSVSGQGGGYEQYF
.,16,TRBJ2-2,many,TRBV20-1,TGCAGTGCTAGGGTGGGGACTGGTCCGAACACCGGGGAGCTGTTTTTT,CSARVGTGPNTGELFF
.,14,TRBJ1-1,.,TRBV28,TGTGCCAGCAGCAGGCGAGGGGCAGGAACTGAAGCTTTCTTT,CASSRRGAGTEAFF
TRBD2,15,TRBJ2-5,many,TRBV27,TGTGCCAGCAGTTTCGGACTAGCGGGGCGCTCTGTCCAGTACTTC,CASSFGLAGRSVQYF